This T cell receptor beta chain was recovered during a study of shared clonotypes between healthy human individuals. Germline loops: CDR1 SGHRS, CDR2 YFSETQ. The CDR3 spans 12 residues. The V end was cut by 10 bases, the J end by 12 bases, with 21 bases between. As processed by the authors: Junction-only sequences without quality scores were provided by ImmunoSEQ, so filtering was different. The assay was immunoSEQ multiplex PCR, and TCRdb's table has in-frame clones only and misses some. The V and J calls and clone size were taken over from that table, and D and trimming were inferred from the DNA. The top ten hold under 2% of the sample, which has 550,000 to 850,000 clones, roughly 72% seen once.

Sample: memory CD4+ T cells sorted from blood. This sample's subset: CD45RA-negative fraction. The V call is TRBV5-1, the J call TRBJ2-3; tentative D call: TRBD1 (5 bases). The clonotype originates from a woman aged 25-40 years in good health. The chain's CDR3 is CASRTEGAIQYF. DNA of the CDR3: TGCGCCTCGAGAACCGAAGGGGCCATTCAGTATTTT.